These 32 T cell receptor beta chains were all obtained from the same sample, sequenced in a study of OX40 agonist ivuxolimab in advanced cancers. Libraries were prepared through the immunoSEQ multiplex PCR assay. Entries here come from immuneACCESS through TCRdb and include only in-frame sequences with V and J called. Some clones fail to appear in such tables; in the studies checked, an unresolved V gene covers under half of the shortfall, and the cause of the remainder is unknown. The sample has around 70,000 clones on record, around 86% of them singletons. The top ten clones comprise roughly 2.3% of the sample. Here the sequenced sample was CD4+ or CD8+ T cells sorted from blood, taken in a trial of the OX40 agonist ivuxolimab. Receptors originate from an adult with an advanced solid tumor such as melanoma, head and neck, liver or kidney cancer.

The chain combines TRBV5-1 with TRBJ2-7; 11 bases line up with TRBD2. The germline CDR1 and CDR2 sequences are SGHRS and YFSETQ. V lost 0 bases and J lost 2; bases outside the gene matches: 7. This CDR3 spans 17 amino acids. The CDR3 here is CASSLGIGTSGTYEQYF. For the CDR3, the DNA is TGCGCCAGCAGCTTGGGAATAGGGACTAGCGGAACCTACGAGCAGTACTTC.

The gene calls are TRBV15 and TRBJ2-5, with 9 bases aligning to TRBD1. The better agreement between TRBJ2-7 and the DNA end casts doubt on the J call. The CDR3 is made up of 15 amino acids. Germline CDR1 and CDR2: LNHNV and YYDKDF (reference sequence). CDR3 loop: CATSSSPGQGYEQYF. CDR3 bases: TGTGCCACCAGCAGCTCACCGGGACAGGGTTACGAGCAGTACTTC.

The gene calls are TRBV14 and TRBJ2-7, with TRBD1 as a possible D gene (6 bases). Trimming stripped 1 base from V and 6 bases from J, with 16 bases between. This CDR3 comprises 15 residues. CDR1 is SGHDN, CDR2 FVKESK, per germline. This chain's CDR3 is CASSQVIGTTLEQYF. In nucleotides, the CDR3 is TGTGCCAGCAGCCAAGTGATTGGGACAACCCTCGAGCAGTACTTC.

The chain carries TRBV6-6 and TRBJ2-5, with no clear D. Trimming left V 8 bases short and J 5 bases short, with 21 bases between. Per the germline V gene, CDR1 is MNHNY and CDR2 is SVGAGI (reference sequence). The CDR3 sequence is 15 residues long. The chain's CDR3 is CASVPSLQGAETQYF. CDR3 bases: TGTGCCAGCGTCCCAAGCCTCCAAGGAGCGGAGACCCAGTACTTC.

V gene TRBV7-2 combines with J gene TRBJ2-1, with 9 bases that match TRBD2. The CDR3 totals 16 residues. From germline, CDR1 is SGHTA and CDR2 FQGNSA. Trimming cost V 0 bases and J 7 bases; bases outside gene matches: 7. The CDR3 region is CASSLAFRTSANEQFF. CDR3 coding DNA: TGTGCCAGCAGCTTAGCCTTCCGGACTAGCGCAAATGAGCAGTTCTTC.

This sequence joins TRBV28 and TRBJ2-2; maybe TRBD2 (5 bases). Germline V lookup: CDR1 MDHEN, CDR2 SYDVKM. The CDR3 has 13 amino acids. Trimming stripped 5 bases from V and 4 bases from J, with 8 bases between. The CDR3 reads CASSGEITGELFF. CDR3 in DNA: TGTGCCAGCAGTGGGGAGATCACCGGGGAGCTGTTTTTT. The variable domain in full, completed from reference TRBV28 and TRBJ2-2, reads DVKVTQSSRYLVKRTGEKVFLECVQDMDHENMFWYRQDPGLGLRLIYFSYDVKMKEKGDIPEGYSVSREKKERFSLILESASTNQTSMYLCASSGEITGELFFGEGSRLTVL.

V gene TRBV19 combines with J gene TRBJ2-7, with 8 nucleotides matching TRBD1. The CDR3 has 13 residues. Looked up from germline, CDR1 is LNHDA and CDR2 is SQIVND (reference sequence). V shed 5 bases, J shed 3 bases, and the junction held 3 bases outside the gene matches. CDR3 DNA: TGTGCCAGTAGTGACAGGGGAAGCTACGAGCAGTACTTC. This sequence encodes CASSDRGSYEQYF.

The chain joins TRBV19 to TRBJ1-1; the match to TRBD1 covers 7 bases. This CDR3 is built from 13 residues. The germline CDR1 and CDR2 sequences are LNHDA and SQIVND (reference sequence). V shed 3 bases, J shed 5 bases, and the junction held 3 bases outside the gene matches. CDR3: CASSIEQGTEAFF. As DNA, the CDR3 is TGTGCCAGTAGTATTGAACAGGGGACTGAAGCTTTCTTT. Variable domain in full (rest from reference TRBV19 and TRBJ1-1): DGGITQSPKYLFRKEGQNVTLSCEQNLNHDAMYWYRQDPGQGLRLIYYSQIVNDFQKGDIAEGYSVSREKKESFPLTVTSAQKNPTAFYLCASSIEQGTEAFFGQGTRLTVV.

This rearrangement joins TRBV6-1 to TRBJ2-3; 14 bases map to TRBD2. V was clipped by 7 bases and J by 5 bases; unmatched bases: 2. Per the germline V gene, CDR1 is MNHNS and CDR2 is SASEGT. This CDR3 contains 14 residues. The CDR3 spells CASTTSGRGDTQYF. The CDR3 DNA is TGTGCCAGCACGACTAGCGGGAGGGGAGATACGCAGTATTTT.

This clone was seen more than once but under ten times. J is TRBJ2-3 and V is TRBV13, with a tentative D call TRBD2 (7 bases). This CDR3 contains 16 residues. V lost 4 bases and J lost 4, with 18 bases in between. CDR1 is PRHDT, CDR2 FYEKMQ, per germline (reference sequence). The CDR3 DNA sequence: TGTGCCAGCAGCTACAGCGGGATAGGGGGGCCAGATACGCAGTATTTT. It translates to CASSYSGIGGPDTQYF.

The J gene is TRBJ1-5, the V gene TRBV19, with 7 positions matching TRBD1. The germline V gene has CDR1 LNHDA and CDR2 SQIVND (reference sequence). Losses at the gene ends were 9 bases for V and 2 bases for J; bases not matched to a gene: 7. CDR3 size: 14 residues. The CDR3 region is CASTTGTGNQPQHF. The CDR3 DNA follows: TGTGCCAGCACGACCGGGACAGGCAATCAGCCCCAGCATTTT.

V and J are TRBV7-8 and TRBJ2-2; D is undetermined. The CDR3 length is 12 residues. The V gene's germline CDR1 is SGHVS and CDR2 FQNEAQ. V shed 8 bases and J shed 7 bases, with 11 bases lying between them. CDR3 amino acids: CASGVWVGELFF. DNA of the CDR3: TGTGCCAGCGGGGTATGGGTCGGGGAGCTGTTTTTT.

The V gene is TRBV7-2, the J gene TRBJ2-2; D remains unclear. This CDR3 is built from 13 residues. Germline loops: CDR1 SGHTA, CDR2 FQGNSA. Trimming removed 4 bases at V and 4 bases at J, with 7 bases between. The CDR3 sequence is CASSSSATGELFF. DNA of the CDR3: TGTGCCAGCAGCTCCTCGGCCACCGGGGAGCTGTTTTTT.

This clone was seen only once. The V gene is TRBV5-1, the J gene TRBJ2-1, with 15 bases fitting TRBD2. CDR3 length equals 16 residues. CDR1 and CDR2 from the germline V gene are SGHRS and YFSETQ. V gave up 4 bases and J gave up 4 bases; unmatched junction bases: 3. The CDR3 DNA reads TGCGCCAGCAGCACCGGACTAGCGGGAGGGTACAATGAGCAGTTCTTC. This codes for CASSTGLAGGYNEQFF.

This clone was seen just once. V gene TRBV29-1 combines with J gene TRBJ2-5; D may match TRBD1 or TRBD2 (5 bases each). CDR3 length: 12 residues. CDR1 and CDR2 from the germline V gene are SQVTM and ANQGSEA. V was shortened by 4 bases and J by 7 bases, with 13 bases between the two germline ends. CDR3 sequence: CSVAREQGTQYF. The CDR3 DNA follows: TGCAGCGTTGCGAGGGAGCAGGGGACCCAGTACTTC.

The CDR3 loop is CASSLSGVLDNEQFF. The CDR3 DNA is TGTGCCAGCAGTTTATCCGGGGTGCTCGACAATGAGCAGTTCTTC. The rearrangement joins TRBV28 to TRBJ2-1; TRBD2 might be the D (5 bases). In germline, CDR1 is MDHEN, CDR2 SYDVKM. V lost 1 base, J lost 5 bases, and 12 bases lay in between. The CDR3 totals 15 residues.

This chain joins TRBV5-5 and TRBJ1-2, with 8 bases identical to TRBD1. Germline lookup yields CDR1 SGHKS and CDR2 YYEKEE (reference sequence). The CDR3 is 14 amino acids. With 3 bases clipped from V and 4 bases from J, the junction kept 5 bases outside the gene matches. The CDR3 coding sequence is TGTGCCAGCAGCTCGACAGGGGCTCTCTATGGCTACACCTTC. Translation: CASSSTGALYGYTF.

V usage is TRBV7-2 and J usage is TRBJ2-2; 7 positions match TRBD1. This CDR3 contains 15 residues. Germline V lookup: CDR1 SGHTA, CDR2 FQGNSA. The ends lost 2 bases at V and 6 bases at J; junction bases unmatched: 6. The CDR3 region has the DNA TGTGCCAGCAGCTTACGACAGGGAAGTTCCGGGGAGCTGTTTTTT. Its protein is CASSLRQGSSGELFF.

V and J are TRBV7-9 and TRBJ2-7; 7 nucleotides align to TRBD1. The CDR3 totals 16 residues. V shed 7 bases and J 2 bases; nucleotides not matched to a gene: 14. CDR1 is SEHNR, CDR2 FQNEAQ, per germline (reference sequence). The CDR3 nucleotides read TGTGCCAGCACCCTGGGGACAGACTTACAAACCTACGAGCAGTACTTC. Translation: CASTLGTDLQTYEQYF.

The chain recombines TRBV5-4 with TRBJ1-2, with D unclear. The V end lost 2 bases, the J end lost 2 bases, and 10 bases lay between the germline ends. Looked up from germline, CDR1 is SGHNT and CDR2 is YYREEE (reference sequence). The length of the CDR3 is 14 residues. DNA for the CDR3: TGTGCCAGCAGCTTTCAACATCTAAACTATGGCTACACCTTC. Translated, it gives CASSFQHLNYGYTF.

The CDR3 nucleotides are TGCAGCGTGGGGGTAGGGGCGGACACTGAAGCTTTCTTT. Its translation: CSVGVGADTEAFF. This rearrangement joins TRBV29-1 to TRBJ1-1, with D possibly being TRBD1 (5 bases). This CDR3 region has 13 residues. Germline CDR1 SQVTM, CDR2 ANQGSEA. V was cut by 6 bases and J by 3 bases, with 14 bases left in between. The whole variable domain, remainder taken from reference TRBV29-1 and TRBJ1-1, is SAVISQKPSRDICQRGTSLTIQCQVDSQVTMMFWYRQQPGQSLTLIATANQGSEATYESGFVIDKFPISRPNLTFSTLTVSNMSPEDSSIYLCSVGVGADTEAFFGQGTRLTVV.

The V gene is TRBV27, the J gene TRBJ1-4, with D tentatively TRBD1 (6 bases). Between the trimmed V and J ends, which lost 5 bases and 0 bases, there was a span of 10 bases. The V gene's germline CDR1 is MNHEY and CDR2 SMNVEV (reference sequence). The CDR3 covers 15 residues. CDR3: CASSRGAATNEKLFF. The CDR3 DNA reads TGTGCCAGCAGTAGGGGGGCGGCAACTAATGAAAAACTGTTTTTT.

The V and J genes are TRBV6-5 and TRBJ2-2; D is perhaps TRBD2 (5 bases). In germline, CDR1 is MNHEY, CDR2 SVGAGI. V lost 7 bases, J lost 4 bases, and 16 bases lay in between. The CDR3 consists of 15 residues. Written as DNA, the CDR3 is TGTGCCAGCACTATCCTCGGGGTTGGCACCGGGGAGCTGTTTTTT. Protein product: CASTILGVGTGELFF.

This clone occurred once. This sequence joins TRBV4-3 and TRBJ1-2, with TRBD1 matching 8 bases. Looked up from germline, CDR1 is LGHNA and CDR2 is YSLEER. This CDR3 comprises 16 residues. V lost 0 bases to trimming and J lost 6 bases; unmatched junction nucleotides: 9. CDR3 loop: CASSQDVQGALNGYTF. For the CDR3, the DNA is TGCGCCAGCAGCCAAGATGTCCAGGGGGCTTTGAATGGCTACACCTTC.

This chain joins TRBV6-1 and TRBJ2-7, with D unclear. Trimming pared 7 bases from V and 0 bases from J, leaving 10 bases between. In germline, CDR1 is MNHNS, CDR2 SASEGT. This CDR3 has 13 amino acids. In nucleotides, the CDR3 is TGTGCCAGCATGTACTCCAGCTCCTACGAGCAGTACTTC. Translated: CASMYSSSYEQYF.

The V call is TRBV6-1, the J call TRBJ1-1; 11 bases match TRBD1. This CDR3 region has 20 residues. Trimming at V came to 2 bases and at J to 1 base, leaving 15 bases not matched to a gene. CDR1 is MNHNS, CDR2 SASEGT, per germline. The CDR3 coding sequence is TGTGCCAGCAGTGAAAGGGCCGTAGGACAGGGGGCGTCGCGGAACACTGAAGCTTTCTTT. As protein: CASSERAVGQGASRNTEAFF.

The genes are TRBV6-5 and TRBJ2-1; D is possibly TRBD2 (5 bases). The V end lost 0 bases, the J end lost 6 bases, and 9 bases lay between the germline ends. CDR3 length: 14 amino acids. Per germline, CDR1 MNHEY and CDR2 SVGAGI. CDR3 in DNA: TGTGCCAGCAGTTACTCCATCGCGGGCAATGAGCAGTTCTTC. It codes for CASSYSIAGNEQFF.

The gene calls are TRBV7-8 and TRBJ1-2, with TRBD1 matching 9 bases. The CDR3 covers 17 residues. The junction had 13 bases not matched to a gene; V was cut back by 8 bases and J by 0 bases. Germline CDR1 reads SGHVS; CDR2 reads FQNEAQ. This CDR3 is CASVLSRDRETNYGYTF. The CDR3 bases are TGTGCCAGCGTCCTCAGCCGGGACAGGGAGACTAACTATGGCTACACCTTC. The full variable domain, completed using reference TRBV7-8 and TRBJ1-2, is GAGVSQSPRYKVAKRGQDVALRCDPISGHVSLFWYQQALGQGPEFLTYFQNEAQLDKSGLPSDRFFAERPEGSVSTLKIQRTQQEDSAVYLCASVLSRDRETNYGYTFGSGTRLTVV.

CDR3 nucleotide sequence: TGTGCCTGGAGTGTTACAGGTCGGGGGGTAGGCCGTGGCTACACCTTC. It codes for CAWSVTGRGVGRGYTF. V usage is TRBV30 and J usage is TRBJ1-2, with D perhaps matching TRBD1 (5 bases). Trimming cost V 0 bases and J 7 bases, with 21 bases left between them. The germline V gene encodes CDR1 GTSNPN and CDR2 SVGIG (reference sequence). This CDR3 has 16 amino acids.

The chain carries TRBV7-2 and TRBJ2-7; a weak D match, TRBD2 (5 bases). The CDR3 is 14 residues long. Germline lookup yields CDR1 SGHTA and CDR2 FQGNSA. The V end was cut by 3 bases, the J end by 2 bases, with 11 bases between. The chain's CDR3 is CASSFARDTYEQYF. As DNA, the CDR3 is TGTGCCAGCAGCTTTGCGAGGGATACCTACGAGCAGTACTTC.

The CDR3 DNA follows: TGTGCCAGCTCAAAGGGGGACAATCAGCCCCAGCATTTT. This sequence encodes CASSKGDNQPQHF. V and J are TRBV18 and TRBJ1-5, with D maybe TRBD1 (6 bases). Trimming took off 5 bases at V and 3 bases at J, with 8 bases between the two ends. This CDR3 has 13 amino acids. The germline gives CDR1 KGHSH, CDR2 LQKENI.

The chain combines TRBV11-3 with TRBJ2-6; TRBD2 is a possible D gene (7 bases). CDR1 is SGHNT, CDR2 YENEEA, per germline. V was cut by 4 bases and J by 2 bases, with 12 bases left in between. The CDR3 spans 16 residues. The CDR3 DNA sequence: TGTGCCAGCAGCTCCGAGGGGGGGGCTGGGGCCAACGTCCTGACTTTC. Translating gives CASSSEGGAGANVLTF.